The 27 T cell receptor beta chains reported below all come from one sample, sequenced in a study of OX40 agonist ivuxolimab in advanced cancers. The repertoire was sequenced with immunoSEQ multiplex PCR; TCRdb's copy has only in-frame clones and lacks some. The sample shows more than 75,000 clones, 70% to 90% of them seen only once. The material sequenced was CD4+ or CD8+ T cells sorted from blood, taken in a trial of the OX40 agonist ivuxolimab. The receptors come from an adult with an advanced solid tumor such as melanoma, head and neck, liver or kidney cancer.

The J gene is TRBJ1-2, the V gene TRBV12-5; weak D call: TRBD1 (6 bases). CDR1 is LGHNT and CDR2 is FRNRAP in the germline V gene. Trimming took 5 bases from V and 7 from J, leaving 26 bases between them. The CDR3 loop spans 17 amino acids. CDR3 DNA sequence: TGTGCTAGTGGTCTGGGCCTCGCAGGGGTTAGCTCGAGTGGCTACACCTTC. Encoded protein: CASGLGLAGVSSSGYTF.

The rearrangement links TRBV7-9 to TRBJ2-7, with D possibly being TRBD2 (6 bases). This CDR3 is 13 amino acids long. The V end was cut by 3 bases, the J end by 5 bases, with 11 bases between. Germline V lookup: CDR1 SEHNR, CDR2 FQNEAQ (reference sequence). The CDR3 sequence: CASSLAGFDEQYF. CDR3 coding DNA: TGTGCCAGCAGCTTGGCGGGATTCGACGAGCAGTACTTC.

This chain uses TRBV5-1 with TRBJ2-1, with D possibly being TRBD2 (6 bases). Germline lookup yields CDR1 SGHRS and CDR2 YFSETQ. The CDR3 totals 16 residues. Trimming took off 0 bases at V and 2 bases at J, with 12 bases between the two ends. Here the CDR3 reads CASSLGFGGAYNEQFF. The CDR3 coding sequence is TGCGCCAGCAGCTTGGGCTTTGGCGGGGCCTACAATGAGCAGTTCTTC.

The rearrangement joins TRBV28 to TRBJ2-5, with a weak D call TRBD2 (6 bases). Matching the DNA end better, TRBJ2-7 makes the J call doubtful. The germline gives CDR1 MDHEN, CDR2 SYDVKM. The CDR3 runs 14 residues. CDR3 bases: TGTGCCAGCAGTTCCCCCGGGCGGGGATACGAGCAGTACTTC. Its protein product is CASSSPGRGYEQYF.

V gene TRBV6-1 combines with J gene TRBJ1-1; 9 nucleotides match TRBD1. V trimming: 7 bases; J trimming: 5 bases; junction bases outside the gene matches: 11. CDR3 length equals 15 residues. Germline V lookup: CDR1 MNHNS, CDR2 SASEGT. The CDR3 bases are TGTGCCAGCACCGGTACAGGGGGCAAAACGACTGAAGCTTTCTTT. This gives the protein CASTGTGGKTTEAFF.

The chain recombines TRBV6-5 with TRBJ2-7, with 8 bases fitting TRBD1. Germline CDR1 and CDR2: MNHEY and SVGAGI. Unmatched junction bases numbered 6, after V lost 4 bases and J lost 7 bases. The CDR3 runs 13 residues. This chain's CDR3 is CASSSRQGLEQYF. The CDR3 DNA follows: TGTGCCAGCAGTTCCAGACAGGGGTTAGAGCAGTACTTC.

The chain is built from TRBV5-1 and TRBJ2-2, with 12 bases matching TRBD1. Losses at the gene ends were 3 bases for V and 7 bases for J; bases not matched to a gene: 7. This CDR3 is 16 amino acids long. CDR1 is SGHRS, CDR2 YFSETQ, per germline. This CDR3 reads CASSSRDRGRSGELFF. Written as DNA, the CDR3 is TGCGCCAGCAGCTCCCGGGACAGGGGGCGGAGCGGGGAGCTGTTTTTT.

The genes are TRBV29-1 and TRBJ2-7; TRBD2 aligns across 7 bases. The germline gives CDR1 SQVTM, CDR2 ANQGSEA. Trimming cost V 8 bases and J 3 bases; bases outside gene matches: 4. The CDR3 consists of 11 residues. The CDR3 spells CSSGGVYEQYF. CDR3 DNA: TGCAGCTCTGGGGGGGTCTACGAGCAGTACTTC.

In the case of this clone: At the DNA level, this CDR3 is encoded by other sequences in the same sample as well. The CDR3 DNA is TGTGCTAGCAGGCCGGGGCGGACAGGGACCGGGGAGCTGTTTTTT. Protein: CASRPGRTGTGELFF. J is TRBJ2-2 and V is TRBV12-1; the table's D call, TRBD1, was not checked against the DNA. TRBV12-1 is listed as a pseudogene. The length of the CDR3 is 15 residues.

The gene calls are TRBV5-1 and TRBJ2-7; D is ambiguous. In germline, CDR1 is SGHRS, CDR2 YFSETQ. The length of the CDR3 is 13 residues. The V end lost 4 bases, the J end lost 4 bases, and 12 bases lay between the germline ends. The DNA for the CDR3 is TGCGCCAGCAGCGTTACTTGGGGATACGAGCAGTACTTC. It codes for CASSVTWGYEQYF.

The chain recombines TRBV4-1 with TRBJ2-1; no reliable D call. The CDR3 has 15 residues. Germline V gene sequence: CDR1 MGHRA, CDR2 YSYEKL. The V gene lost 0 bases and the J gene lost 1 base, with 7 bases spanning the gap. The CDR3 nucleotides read TGCGCCAGCAGCCAAGATTGGGGTTCCTACAATGAGCAGTTCTTC. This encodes CASSQDWGSYNEQFF.

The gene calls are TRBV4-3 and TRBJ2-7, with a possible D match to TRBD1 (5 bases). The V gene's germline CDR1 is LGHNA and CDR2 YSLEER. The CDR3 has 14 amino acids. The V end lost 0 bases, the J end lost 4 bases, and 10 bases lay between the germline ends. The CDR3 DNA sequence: TGCGCCAGCAGCCAAGATGGGCAGGGTTACGAGCAGTACTTC. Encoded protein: CASSQDGQGYEQYF.

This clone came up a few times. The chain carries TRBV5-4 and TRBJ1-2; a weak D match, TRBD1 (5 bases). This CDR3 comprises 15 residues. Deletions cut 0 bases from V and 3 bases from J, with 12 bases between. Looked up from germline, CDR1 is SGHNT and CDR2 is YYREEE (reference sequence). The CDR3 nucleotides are TGTGCCAGCAGCTTGGCCGGCGGGGGTGACTATGGCTACACCTTC. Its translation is CASSLAGGGDYGYTF.

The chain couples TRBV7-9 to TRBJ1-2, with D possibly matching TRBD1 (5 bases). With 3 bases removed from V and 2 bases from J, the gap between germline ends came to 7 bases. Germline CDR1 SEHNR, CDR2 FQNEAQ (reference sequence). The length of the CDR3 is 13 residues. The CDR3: CASSLDTNYGYTF. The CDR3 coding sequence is TGTGCCAGCAGCTTGGACACCAACTATGGCTACACCTTC.

CDR3 residues: CASGLAQIQWGLNYSAYNEQFF. In nucleotides, the CDR3 is TGTGCTAGTGGTTTGGCCCAAATACAGTGGGGACTAAACTATTCCGCCTACAATGAGCAGTTCTTC. This sequence joins TRBV12-5 and TRBJ2-1; 7 positions match TRBD2. J lost 2 bases, V lost 1 base, and 23 bases had no gene match. The CDR3 spans 22 residues. Looked up from germline, CDR1 is LGHNT and CDR2 is FRNRAP.

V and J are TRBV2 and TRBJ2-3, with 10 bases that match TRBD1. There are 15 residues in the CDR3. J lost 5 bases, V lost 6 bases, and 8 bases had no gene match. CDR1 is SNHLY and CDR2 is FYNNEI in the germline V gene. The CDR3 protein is CASRGRTGGGDTQYF. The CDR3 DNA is TGTGCCAGCAGGGGCAGGACAGGGGGGGGAGATACGCAGTATTTT.

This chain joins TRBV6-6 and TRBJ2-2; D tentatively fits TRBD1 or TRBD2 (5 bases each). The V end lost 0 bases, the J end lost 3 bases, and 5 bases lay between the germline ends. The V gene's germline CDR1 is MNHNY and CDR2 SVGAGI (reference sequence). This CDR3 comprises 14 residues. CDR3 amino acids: CASSYSGHTGELFF. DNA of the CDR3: TGTGCCAGCAGTTACTCGGGACACACCGGGGAGCTGTTTTTT.

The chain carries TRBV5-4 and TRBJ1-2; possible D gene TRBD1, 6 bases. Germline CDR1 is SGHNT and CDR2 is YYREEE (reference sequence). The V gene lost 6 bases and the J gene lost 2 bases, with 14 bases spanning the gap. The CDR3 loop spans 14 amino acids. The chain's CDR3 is CASTSRDKNYGYTF. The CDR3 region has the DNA TGTGCCAGCACCTCCCGGGACAAGAACTATGGCTACACCTTC.

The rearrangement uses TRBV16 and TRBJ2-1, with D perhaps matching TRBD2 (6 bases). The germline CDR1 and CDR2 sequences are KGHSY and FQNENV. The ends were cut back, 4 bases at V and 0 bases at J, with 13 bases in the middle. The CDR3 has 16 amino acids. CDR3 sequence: CASSPIGGNSYNEQFF. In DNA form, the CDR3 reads TGTGCCAGCAGCCCGATCGGCGGGAACTCCTACAATGAGCAGTTCTTC.

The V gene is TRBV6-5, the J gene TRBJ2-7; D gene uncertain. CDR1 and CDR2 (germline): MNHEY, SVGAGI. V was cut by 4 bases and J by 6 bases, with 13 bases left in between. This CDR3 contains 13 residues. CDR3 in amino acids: CASSLTTRGEQYF. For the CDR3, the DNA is TGTGCCAGCAGTTTAACCACGAGAGGCGAGCAGTACTTC.

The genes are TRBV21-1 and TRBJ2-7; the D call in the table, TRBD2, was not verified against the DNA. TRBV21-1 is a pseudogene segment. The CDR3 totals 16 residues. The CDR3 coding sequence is TGTGCCAGCAGCGAGCGAGGAGGACCAGCGGGCCTCGAGCAGTACTTC. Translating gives CASSERGGPAGLEQYF.

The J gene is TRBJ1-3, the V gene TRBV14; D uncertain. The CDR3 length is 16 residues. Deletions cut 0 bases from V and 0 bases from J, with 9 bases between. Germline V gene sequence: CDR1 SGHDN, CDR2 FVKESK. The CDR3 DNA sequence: TGTGCCAGCAGCCAAGATCTCGCCAGCTCTGGAAACACCATATATTTT. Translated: CASSQDLASSGNTIYF. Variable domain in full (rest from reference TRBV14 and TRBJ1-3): EAGVTQFPSHSVIEKGQTVTLRCDPISGHDNLYWYRRVMGKEIKFLLHFVKESKQDESGMPNNRFLAERTGGTYSTLKVQPAELEDSGVYFCASSQDLASSGNTIYFGEGSWLTVV.

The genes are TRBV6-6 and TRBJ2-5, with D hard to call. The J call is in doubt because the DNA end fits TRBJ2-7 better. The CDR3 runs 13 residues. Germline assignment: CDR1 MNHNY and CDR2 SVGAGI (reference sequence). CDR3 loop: CASSSPTDYEQYF. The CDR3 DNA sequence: TGTGCCAGCAGTTCCCCGACGGATTACGAGCAGTACTTC.

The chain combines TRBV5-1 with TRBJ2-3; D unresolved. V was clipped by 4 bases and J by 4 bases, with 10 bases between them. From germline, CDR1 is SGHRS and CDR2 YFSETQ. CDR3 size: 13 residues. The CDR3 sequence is CASSPVTSDTQYF. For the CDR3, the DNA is TGCGCCAGCAGCCCCGTAACATCAGATACGCAGTATTTT.

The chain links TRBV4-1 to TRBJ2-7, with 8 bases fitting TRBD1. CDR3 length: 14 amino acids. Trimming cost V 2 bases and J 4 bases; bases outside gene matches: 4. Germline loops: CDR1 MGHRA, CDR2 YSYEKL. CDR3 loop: CASSQRTGTYEQYF. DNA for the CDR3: TGCGCCAGCAGCCAAAGGACAGGGACTTACGAGCAGTACTTC.

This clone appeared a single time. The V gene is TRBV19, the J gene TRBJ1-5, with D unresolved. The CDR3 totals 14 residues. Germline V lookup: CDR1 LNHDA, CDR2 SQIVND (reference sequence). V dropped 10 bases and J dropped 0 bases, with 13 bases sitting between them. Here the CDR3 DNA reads TGTGCCACCTCCCGTGGGGATAGCAATCAGCCCCAGCATTTT. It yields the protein CATSRGDSNQPQHF.

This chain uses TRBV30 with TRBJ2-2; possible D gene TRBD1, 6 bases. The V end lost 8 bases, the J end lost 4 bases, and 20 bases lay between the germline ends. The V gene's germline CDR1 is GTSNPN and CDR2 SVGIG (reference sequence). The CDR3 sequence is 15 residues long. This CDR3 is CARLTRGRGTGELFF. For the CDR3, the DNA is TGTGCCAGACTAACCAGGGGAAGGGGCACCGGGGAGCTGTTTTTT.